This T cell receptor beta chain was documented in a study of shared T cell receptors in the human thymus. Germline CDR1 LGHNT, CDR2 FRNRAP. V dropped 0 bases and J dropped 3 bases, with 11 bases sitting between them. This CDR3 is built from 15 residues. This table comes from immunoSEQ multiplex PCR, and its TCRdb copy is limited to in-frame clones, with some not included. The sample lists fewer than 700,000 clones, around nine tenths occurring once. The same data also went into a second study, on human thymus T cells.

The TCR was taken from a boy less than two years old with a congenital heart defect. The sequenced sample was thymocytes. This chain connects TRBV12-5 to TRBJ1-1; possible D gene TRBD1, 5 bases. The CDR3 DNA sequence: TGTGCTAGTGGTTTGGTAACGGGGGTCGACACTGAAGCTTTCTTT. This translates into CASGLVTGVDTEAFF.